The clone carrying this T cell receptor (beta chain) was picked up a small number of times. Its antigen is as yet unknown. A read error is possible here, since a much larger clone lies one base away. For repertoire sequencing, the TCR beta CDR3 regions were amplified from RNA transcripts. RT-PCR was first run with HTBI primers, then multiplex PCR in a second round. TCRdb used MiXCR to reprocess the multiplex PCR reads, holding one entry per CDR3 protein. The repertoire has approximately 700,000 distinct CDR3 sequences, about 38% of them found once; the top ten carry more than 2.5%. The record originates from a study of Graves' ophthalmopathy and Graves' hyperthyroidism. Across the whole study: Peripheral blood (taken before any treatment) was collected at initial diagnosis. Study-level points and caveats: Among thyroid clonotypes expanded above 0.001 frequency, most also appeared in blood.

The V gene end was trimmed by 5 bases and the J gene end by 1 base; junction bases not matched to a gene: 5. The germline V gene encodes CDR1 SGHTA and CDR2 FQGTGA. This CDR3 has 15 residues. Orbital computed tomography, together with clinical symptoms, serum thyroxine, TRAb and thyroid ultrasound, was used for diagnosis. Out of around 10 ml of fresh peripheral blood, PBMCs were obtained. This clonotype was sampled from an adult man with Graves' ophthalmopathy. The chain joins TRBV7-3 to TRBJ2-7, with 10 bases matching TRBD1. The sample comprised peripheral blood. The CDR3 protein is CASSPGTGDSYEQYF. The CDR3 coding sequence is TGTGCCAGCAGCCCCGGGACAGGGGATTCCTACGAGCAGTACTTC.